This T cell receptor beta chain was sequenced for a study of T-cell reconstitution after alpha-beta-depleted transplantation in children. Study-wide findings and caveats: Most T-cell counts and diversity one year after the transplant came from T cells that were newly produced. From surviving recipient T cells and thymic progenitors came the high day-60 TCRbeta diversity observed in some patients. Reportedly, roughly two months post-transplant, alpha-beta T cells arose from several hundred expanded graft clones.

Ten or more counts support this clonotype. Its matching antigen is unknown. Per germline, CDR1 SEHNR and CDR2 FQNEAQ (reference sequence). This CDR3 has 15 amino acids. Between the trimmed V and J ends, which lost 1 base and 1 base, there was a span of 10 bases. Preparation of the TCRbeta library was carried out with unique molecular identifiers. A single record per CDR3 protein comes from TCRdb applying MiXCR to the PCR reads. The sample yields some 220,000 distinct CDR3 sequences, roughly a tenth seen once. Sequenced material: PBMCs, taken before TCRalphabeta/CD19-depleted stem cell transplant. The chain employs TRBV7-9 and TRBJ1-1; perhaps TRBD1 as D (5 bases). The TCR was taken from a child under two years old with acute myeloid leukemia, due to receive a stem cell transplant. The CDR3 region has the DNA TGTGCCAGCAGCTTAGGAGGAGGACAGAACACTGAAGCTTTCTTT. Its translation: CASSLGGGQNTEAFF. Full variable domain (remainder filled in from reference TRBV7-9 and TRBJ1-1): DTGVSQNPRHKITKRGQNVTFRCDPISEHNRLYWYRQTLGQGPEFLTYFQNEAQLEKSRLLSDRFSAERPKGSFSTLEIQRTEQGDSAMYLCASSLGGGQNTEAFFGQGTRLTVV.